The next 21 T cell receptor beta chains were all read from a single sample in a study of blood T cell repertoires in COVID-19 (dated by TCRdb to 2020 to 2022). Receptor amplification or capture employed the immunoSEQ multiplex PCR assay. This is the immuneACCESS table as TCRdb keeps it, with only in-frame sequences that have V and J called. A part of the clones is gone; compared with another copy, unresolved V genes explain less than half, and the rest is unexplained. This sample holds about 160,000 clones; 82% were observed only once. The ten largest clones add up to about 10% of the sample. Sequenced sample: peripheral blood. The receptors come from a woman aged 80 or over with active or convalescent COVID-19.

This clone has a single count. The V call is TRBV9, the J call TRBJ1-2; D call uncertain. Trimming cost V 3 bases and J 4 bases, with 19 bases left between them. This CDR3 spans 16 amino acids. CDR1 and CDR2 from the germline V gene are SGDLS and YYNGEE. The CDR3 DNA is TGTGCCAGCAGCGGGGCCCCCCGACCGACGTCCTATGGCTACACCTTC. Translation gives CASSGAPRPTSYGYTF.

V and J are TRBV18 and TRBJ1-1, with 8 bases fitting TRBD1. Germline CDR1 KGHSH, CDR2 LQKENI. The trim removed 4 bases at V and 0 bases at J, leaving 7 bases unmatched. The CDR3 loop spans 16 amino acids. CDR3 in DNA: TGTGCCAGCTCACGATCCACAGGGGGACTGAACACTGAAGCTTTCTTT. It is translated as CASSRSTGGLNTEAFF.

The rearrangement links TRBV9 to TRBJ1-6; D is unclear. The CDR3 sequence is 16 residues long. With 3 bases removed from V and 7 bases from J, the gap between germline ends came to 17 bases. Germline V lookup: CDR1 SGDLS, CDR2 YYNGEE. In nucleotides, the CDR3 is TGTGCCAGCAGCGCCCATCACGACACACACAATTCACCCCTCCACTTT. Translation gives CASSAHHDTHNSPLHF.

The chain has TRBV7-9 and TRBJ1-2, with D unclear. CDR3 size: 12 residues. CDR1 is SEHNR and CDR2 is FQNEAQ in the germline V gene (reference sequence). V lost 4 bases and J lost 7, with 10 bases in between. The CDR3, as DNA: TGTGCCAGCAGCTCCGGGGAGTTTGGCTACACCTTC. Protein: CASSSGEFGYTF. The whole variable domain, remainder taken from reference TRBV7-9 and TRBJ1-2, is DTGVSQNPRHKITKRGQNVTFRCDPISEHNRLYWYRQTLGQGPEFLTYFQNEAQLEKSRLLSDRFSAERPKGSFSTLEIQRTEQGDSAMYLCASSSGEFGYTFGSGTRLTVV.

This chain joins TRBV5-5 and TRBJ2-7; 10 nucleotides line up with TRBD2. V shed 4 bases and J 3 bases; nucleotides not matched to a gene: 7. The CDR3 totals 15 residues. Germline V gene data show CDR1 as SGHKS and CDR2 as YYEKEE (reference sequence). The CDR3 is CASSELAGAGYEQYF. The CDR3 DNA follows: TGTGCCAGCAGCGAGCTAGCGGGAGCGGGCTACGAGCAGTACTTC.

J is TRBJ2-2 and V is TRBV2, with TRBD1 matching 10 bases. CDR1 and CDR2 (germline): SNHLY, FYNNEI. The CDR3 is made up of 13 amino acids. The junction had 1 base not matched to a gene; V was cut back by 9 bases and J by 3 bases. The CDR3 spells CARGTGDTGELFF. CDR3 coding DNA: TGTGCCAGGGGGACAGGGGACACCGGGGAGCTGTTTTTT.

The genes are TRBV4-2 and TRBJ2-4; 16 bases align to TRBD2. The J segment lost 5 bases and the V segment lost 4 bases, leaving 8 bases of the junction unmatched. CDR1 and CDR2 from the germline V gene are LGHNA and YNFKEQ. The CDR3 sequence is 18 residues long. CDR3 loop: CASSPGLAGGPGENIQYF. The CDR3 DNA reads TGTGCCAGCAGCCCGGGACTAGCGGGAGGGCCGGGGGAAAACATTCAGTACTTC.

V usage is TRBV7-9 and J usage is TRBJ2-1; 7 bases line up with TRBD2. The CDR3 spans 18 residues. The V gene's germline CDR1 is SEHNR and CDR2 FQNEAQ (reference sequence). V dropped 2 bases and J dropped 2; count of bases not matched to a gene: 12. The CDR3 protein is CASSLTASGGGTYNEQFF. CDR3 in DNA: TGTGCCAGCAGCTTAACGGCTAGCGGTGGGGGAACCTACAATGAGCAGTTCTTC.

The rearrangement links TRBV11-2 to TRBJ2-7, with 12 bases aligning to TRBD2. Per germline, CDR1 SGHAT and CDR2 FQNNGV. CDR3 size: 16 residues. Germline trimming cut 7 bases from V and 0 bases from J; bases unmatched to any gene: 7. CDR3 DNA: TGTGCCAGCAAACTAGCGGGAGGTGTCTACTCCTACGAGCAGTACTTC. Amino acids: CASKLAGGVYSYEQYF.

The rearrangement links TRBV21-1 to TRBJ2-1; the D call in the table, TRBD2, was not verified against the DNA. TRBV21-1 has pseudogene status. This CDR3 spans 13 amino acids. CDR3 sequence (DNA): TGTGCCAGCAGCAATGGGGAGGACAATGAGCAGTTCTTC. It translates to CASSNGEDNEQFF.

The J gene is TRBJ1-1, the V gene TRBV7-8; D call uncertain. V was cut by 2 bases and J by 3 bases, with 10 bases left in between. CDR1 is SGHVS and CDR2 is FQNEAQ in the germline V gene. This CDR3 contains 14 residues. The CDR3 loop is CASSLSLRDTEAFF. In DNA form, the CDR3 reads TGTGCCAGCAGCTTAAGTCTCCGGGACACTGAAGCTTTCTTT.

Only one count was recorded for this clone. The J gene is TRBJ1-1, the V gene TRBV28; D gene unclear. Per germline, CDR1 MDHEN and CDR2 SYDVKM. Trimming left V 1 base short and J 9 bases short, with 9 bases between. This CDR3 has 12 residues. CDR3 region: CASSLSAGKAFF. DNA for the CDR3: TGTGCCAGCAGTTTATCCGCAGGAAAAGCTTTCTTT.

V is TRBV4-1 and J is TRBJ2-3, with TRBD2 as a possible D gene (5 bases). Trimming left V 3 bases short and J 0 bases short, with 10 bases between. Germline loops: CDR1 MGHRA, CDR2 YSYEKL. The CDR3 consists of 15 residues. Here the CDR3 reads CASSQQEASTDTQYF. DNA for the CDR3: TGCGCCAGCAGCCAGCAGGAGGCTAGCACAGATACGCAGTATTTT.

The chain has TRBV30 and TRBJ1-3, with D uncertain. The CDR3 consists of 12 residues. Germline CDR1 is GTSNPN and CDR2 is SVGIG (reference sequence). V lost 0 bases and J lost 5, with 5 bases in between. The CDR3 loop is CAWSVSRNTIYF. The CDR3 nucleotides read TGTGCCTGGAGTGTATCAAGAAACACCATATATTTT.

The chain combines TRBV18 with TRBJ2-1, with 9 nucleotides matching TRBD1. J lost 5 bases, V lost 2 bases, and 7 bases had no gene match. The CDR3 loop spans 16 amino acids. The germline gives CDR1 KGHSH, CDR2 LQKENI. The CDR3 bases are TGTGCCAGCTCACCAATGGACAGGGGAGGGGACAATGAGCAGTTCTTC. This codes for CASSPMDRGGDNEQFF.

This chain joins TRBV19 and TRBJ2-7; the match to TRBD1 covers 7 bases. After removal of 6 bases from V and 2 bases from J, the junction contained 10 bases not matched to a gene. Germline lookup yields CDR1 LNHDA and CDR2 SQIVND (reference sequence). This CDR3 comprises 15 residues. CDR3 region: CASSRRTGAAYEQYF. CDR3 coding DNA: TGTGCCAGTAGCCGGAGAACAGGGGCAGCCTACGAGCAGTACTTC.

In its sample, this clone was seen a few times. The V and J genes are TRBV7-2 and TRBJ1-1; D unresolved. The germline V and J ends were trimmed by 1 base and 3 bases, with 9 bases remaining between them. Germline V lookup: CDR1 SGHTA, CDR2 FQGNSA. CDR3 length: 14 amino acids. The CDR3 bases are TGTGCCAGCAGCTTAGGGCCAGGCCACACTGAAGCTTTCTTT. This sequence encodes CASSLGPGHTEAFF. The full variable domain, its missing parts supplied by reference TRBV7-2 and TRBJ1-1, is GAGVSQSPSNKVTEKGKDVELRCDPISGHTALYWYRQSLGQGLEFLIYFQGNSAPDKSGLPSDRFSAERTGGSVSTLTIQRTQQEDSAVYLCASSLGPGHTEAFFGQGTRLTVV.

This chain links TRBV5-1 with TRBJ1-2, with 7 bases identical to TRBD1. J gave up 5 bases and V 6 bases, and 7 bases lay outside the gene matches. The CDR3 totals 13 residues. In germline, CDR1 is SGHRS, CDR2 YFSETQ. In DNA, the CDR3 is TGCGCCAGCAATCCTGCACAGGGGTATGGCTACACCTTC. Translated: CASNPAQGYGYTF. The whole variable domain, filled in from reference TRBV5-1 and TRBJ1-2, reads KAGVTQTPRYLIKTRGQQVTLSCSPISGHRSVSWYQQTPGQGLQFLFEYFSETQRNKGNFPGRFSGRQFSNSRSEMNVSTLELGDSALYLCASNPAQGYGYTFGSGTRLTVV.

The rearrangement uses TRBV9 and TRBJ2-3; a possible D gene is TRBD1 (6 bases). Germline CDR1 SGDLS, CDR2 YYNGEE. Trimming took 0 bases from V and 6 from J, leaving 11 bases between them. The CDR3 has 14 amino acids. CDR3 region: CASSVVSRGDTQYF. The CDR3 coding sequence is TGTGCCAGCAGCGTAGTCTCTAGGGGGGATACGCAGTATTTT.

This chain joins TRBV5-5 and TRBJ2-4; 10 bases fit TRBD2. The V and J ends lost 1 base and 1 base, in that order; junction bases with no gene match: 8. Germline assignment: CDR1 SGHKS and CDR2 YYEKEE (reference sequence). The CDR3 loop spans 18 amino acids. CDR3 nucleotides: TGTGCCAGCAGCTTGAATCTAGCGGGAGAGGCGGCCAAAAACATTCAGTACTTC. Translating it yields CASSLNLAGEAAKNIQYF.

The V call is TRBV7-2, the J call TRBJ2-7; a possible D gene is TRBD1 (6 bases). The germline CDR1 and CDR2 sequences are SGHTA and FQGNSA. The V end lost 5 bases, the J end lost 6 bases, and 14 bases lay between the germline ends. This CDR3 is built from 13 residues. The CDR3 nucleotides read TGTGCCAGCAGCCCCAGACAGGCGCTCGAGCAGTACTTC. Amino acids: CASSPRQALEQYF.